This is a list of T cell receptor beta chains from one sample in a study of technical replicates of blood from a few donors. Profiling relied on immunoSEQ multiplex PCR, and the TCRdb table lists in-frame clones only, not all of them. The sample lists roughly 76,000 clones; around 94% were seen once. What was sequenced was T cells isolated from PBMCs. These receptors were obtained from a human donor in good health. CDR3s include the opening cysteine and the closing phenylalanine or tryptophan. D genes are given only for firm matches. Part of the rows lack a size; the others show once, few, many or a class for expanded clones.

CDR3aa	CDR3nt	j_gene	d_gene	abundance	v_gene
CASSPRLDEKLFF	TGTGCCAGCTCCCCCCGGTTGGATGAAAAACTGTTTTTT	TRBJ1-4	.	once	TRBV18
CASSLALGGGPMGEQYF	TGTGCCAGCAGCTTAGCTCTCGGGGGGGGCCCTATGGGCGAGCAGTACTTC	TRBJ2-7	TRBD2	.	TRBV11-2
CASSPRGIITDTQYF	TGTGCCAGCAGCCCAAGGGGGATAATTACAGATACGCAGTATTTT	TRBJ2-3	.	.	TRBV7-8
CASSESKFGRGRSNQPQHF	TGCGCCAGCAGTGAGAGTAAGTTCGGCAGGGGTAGGAGCAATCAGCCCCAGCATTTT	TRBJ1-5	.	once	TRBV10-2
CASSFTVRGYNEQFF	TGTGCCAGCAGTTTTACTGTAAGGGGATACAATGAGCAGTTCTTC	TRBJ2-1	.	.	TRBV28
CSVEWDRGRGTQYF	TGCAGCGTTGAGTGGGACAGGGGGAGGGGGACCCAGTACTTC	TRBJ2-5	TRBD1	once	TRBV29-1
CASSPLTSGRGETQYF	TGTGCCAGCAGTCCCCTGACTAGCGGGAGAGGCGAGACCCAGTACTTC	TRBJ2-5	TRBD2	.	TRBV28
CASSLGGKLNIQYF	TGTGCCAGCAGCTTAGGAGGCAAGTTAAACATTCAGTACTTC	TRBJ2-4	.	.	TRBV11-1
CASSYSPSLETQYF	TGTGCCAGCAGTTACTCTCCTAGCTTAGAGACCCAGTACTTC	TRBJ2-5	.	.	TRBV6-6
CASSNRWGVMNTEAFF	TGTGCCAGCAGTAACCGTTGGGGGGTAATGAACACTGAAGCTTTCTTT	TRBJ1-1	.	.	TRBV25-1
CASSLGGRDWGEQYF	TGTGCCAGCAGCTTGGGTGGTCGGGACTGGGGCGAGCAGTACTTC	TRBJ2-7	.	.	TRBV5-4
CASSIPPEEAFF	TGTGCCAGTAGTATTCCTCCAGAAGAAGCTTTCTTT	TRBJ1-1	.	.	TRBV19
CASSSGTVRLGTEAFF	TGTGCCAGCAGTTCCGGGACAGTCCGACTGGGCACTGAAGCTTTCTTT	TRBJ1-1	TRBD1	few	TRBV6-5
CASSEGTGFGYTF	TGCGCCAGCAGTGAGGGGACAGGGTTCGGCTACACCTTC	TRBJ1-2	TRBD1	.	TRBV10-1
CASSAGGGQNSPLHF	TGTGCCAGCTCCGCCGGGGGGGGTCAGAATTCACCCCTCCACTTT	TRBJ1-6	.	.	TRBV7-9
CASSVRAGETQYF	TGTGCCAGCAGCGTGAGGGCTGGGGAGACCCAGTACTTC	TRBJ2-5	.	.	TRBV9
CASRPQGRVQPQHF	TGTGCCAGCAGGCCCCAGGGGAGGGTTCAGCCCCAGCATTTT	TRBJ1-5	.	.	TRBV6-5
CASMTGGGYTF	TGTGCCAGCATGACTGGTGGCGGCTACACCTTC	TRBJ1-2	.	.	TRBV6-1
CASSPPDTENEKLFF	TGTGCCAGCAGTCCCCCGGACACGGAGAATGAAAAACTGTTTTTT	TRBJ1-4	.	.	TRBV28
CASSAPGTDTGEQYF	TGTGCCAGCAGCGCACCCGGGACAGATACGGGAGAGCAGTACTTC	TRBJ2-7	TRBD1	.	TRBV7-9
CASSFGTGVPSYNSPLHF	TGTGCCAGCAGCTTCGGGACAGGGGTCCCGTCCTATAATTCACCCCTCCACTTT	TRBJ1-6	TRBD1	.	TRBV7-2
CASSGGGHLWSEQYF	TGTGCCAGCAGCGGGGGGGGACACCTATGGAGTGAGCAGTACTTC	TRBJ2-7	.	.	TRBV9
CASSLPTNTGELFF	TGTGCCAGCAGCTTGCCCACGAACACCGGGGAGCTGTTTTTT	TRBJ2-2	.	.	TRBV5-4
CASEPGQGVYGYTF	TGTGCCAGCGAACCGGGACAGGGGGTCTATGGCTACACCTTC	TRBJ1-2	TRBD1	.	TRBV2
CAGREGGSYNEQFF	TGTGCCGGCAGAGAGGGAGGGTCGTACAATGAGCAGTTCTTC	TRBJ2-1	TRBD2	.	TRBV6-1
CSVAHRGQYEQYF	TGCAGCGTTGCTCACAGGGGGCAGTACGAGCAGTACTTC	TRBJ2-7	TRBD1	.	TRBV29-1
CASGGMGLAGVGEELFF	TGTGCCAGCGGAGGCATGGGACTAGCGGGAGTGGGTGAGGAGCTGTTTTTT	TRBJ2-2	TRBD2	.	TRBV27
CASSLRAGYTEAFF	TGTGCCAGCAGCCTACGGGCGGGGTACACTGAAGCTTTCTTT	TRBJ1-1	.	.	TRBV7-3
CASEVAGAPYNEQFF	TGTGCCAGTGAAGTAGCGGGGGCCCCCTACAATGAGCAGTTCTTC	TRBJ2-1	TRBD2	.	TRBV2
CASSQVGQVREQYF	TGTGCCAGCAGCCAAGTGGGGCAGGTTCGCGAGCAGTACTTC	TRBJ2-7	.	.	TRBV4-2
CASSRTGETQYF	TGTGCCAGCAGTAGGACAGGGGAGACCCAGTACTTC	TRBJ2-5	TRBD1	.	TRBV2
CASSITGTGFLKGGANVLTF	TGTGCCAGCAGTATAACCGGGACAGGGTTCTTGAAAGGTGGGGCCAACGTCCTGACTTTC	TRBJ2-6	TRBD1	.	TRBV28